The 20 T cell receptor beta chains below were found in one sample sequenced in a study of blood T cells in healthy people across ages. Primers used in a second PCR of about 7 to 12 cycles were a sample-barcoded 5' primer and a J-beta primer mix. TCRdb itself ran the 5' RACE reads through MiXCR, one entry per CDR3 protein. Among approximately 1.5 million distinct CDR3 sequences listed, roughly 43% were seen once. The source material was blood. The receptors stem from a woman between 18 and 29 years old in good health.

The rearrangement links TRBV9 to TRBJ2-4; TRBD2 aligns across 7 bases. The CDR3 covers 15 residues. Germline assignment: CDR1 SGDLS and CDR2 YYNGEE. After removal of 0 bases from V and 13 bases from J, the junction contained 13 bases not matched to a gene. CDR3 coding DNA: TGTGCCAGCAGCGTAGTAGCTAGCGGCAGGAATGAGCAGTACTTC. Its protein product is CASSVVASGRNEQYF.

This clonotype was seen only a few times. The V and J genes are TRBV28 and TRBJ2-4; tentative D call: TRBD1 (6 bases). The CDR3 runs to 13 residues. Germline CDR1 MDHEN, CDR2 SYDVKM. Trimming shortened V by 1 base and J by 5 bases, and 6 bases separated the two germline ends. CDR3 DNA sequence: TGTGCCAGCAGTTTATCAGGGGAAAACATTCAGTACTTC. Its protein product is CASSLSGENIQYF.

This clonotype has just a few counts. J is TRBJ2-7 and V is TRBV11-2; D not resolved. The CDR3 contains 14 residues. V lost 3 bases, J lost 1 base, and 10 bases lay in between. The germline gives CDR1 SGHAT, CDR2 FQNNGV. CDR3 nucleotides: TGTGCCAGCAGCTTTGTCTGGCAATCCTACGAGCAGTACTTC. Translated, it gives CASSFVWQSYEQYF.

V gene TRBV21-1 combines with J gene TRBJ2-1; the DNA was not compared with TRBD2, the D call given in the table. TRBV21-1 is a pseudogene. CDR3 length: 19 residues. Written as DNA, the CDR3 is TGTGCCAGCAGCTTGGGGGGGCTAGCGGGGACCAACTCCTACAATGAGCAGTTCTTC. This gives the protein CASSLGGLAGTNSYNEQFF.

J is TRBJ1-1 and V is TRBV20-1, with D hard to call. The CDR3 runs 14 residues. Trimming shortened V by 0 bases and J by 5 bases, and 13 bases separated the two germline ends. CDR1 and CDR2 (germline): DFQATT, SNEGSKA (reference sequence). The CDR3 region is CSARDRKGWTEAFF. Here the CDR3 DNA reads TGCAGTGCTAGAGATCGGAAGGGATGGACTGAAGCTTTCTTT.

As concerns this clonotype: A much larger clone sits a single nucleotide away, making a read error possible. The rearrangement joins TRBV29-1 to TRBJ2-3, with D unclear. Germline lookup yields CDR1 SQVTM and CDR2 ANQGSEA. With 2 bases removed from V and 2 bases from J, the gap between germline ends came to 11 bases. This CDR3 is 14 amino acids long. CDR3 in amino acids: CSVEPEPHTDTQYF. In nucleotides, the CDR3 is TGCAGCGTTGAACCGGAACCTCACACAGATACGCAGTATTTT.

For this clonotype: This may arise from a read error, as a much more abundant clone is one base away. This chain connects TRBV29-1 to TRBJ2-1; D uncertain. V lost 6 bases and J 12 bases, leaving 12 bases between the germline ends. The CDR3 is 10 amino acids. Germline lookup yields CDR1 SQVTM and CDR2 ANQGSEA. The CDR3 protein is CSVGIDGQFF. Written as DNA, the CDR3 is TGCAGCGTAGGTATCGATGGGCAGTTCTTC.

The chain employs TRBV2 and TRBJ1-4; TRBD1 might be the D (6 bases). Germline lookup yields CDR1 SNHLY and CDR2 FYNNEI. The V gene lost 6 bases and the J gene lost 5 bases, with 13 bases spanning the gap. The CDR3 covers 14 residues. The CDR3 bases are TGTGCCAGCAGCGTCCAGGGGTTGAATGAAAAACTGTTTTTT. This translates into CASSVQGLNEKLFF.

The rearrangement links TRBV4-1 to TRBJ2-1; D possibly corresponds to TRBD2 (5 bases). This CDR3 has 16 amino acids. Germline V gene data show CDR1 as MGHRA and CDR2 as YSYEKL. V lost 2 bases to trimming and J lost 8 bases, with 19 bases between them. Here the CDR3 DNA reads TGCGCCAGCAGCCAATATCACGGACTGCTTGGGGATGAGCAGTTCTTC. It specifies CASSQYHGLLGDEQFF.

The gene calls are TRBV7-2 and TRBJ2-1, with 9 bases matching TRBD2. There are 13 residues in the CDR3. Trimming at V came to 5 bases and at J to 8 bases, leaving 4 bases not matched to a gene. Per germline, CDR1 SGHTA and CDR2 FQGNSA. The CDR3 protein is CASSRIAGDEQFF. The CDR3 DNA follows: TGTGCCAGCAGCCGAATAGCGGGAGATGAGCAGTTCTTC.

About this clonotype: This clone may be a read error of a much larger clone one base away. CDR3 coding DNA: TGTGCCAGCAGCCTAGTGGACTGGACCTACAATGAGCAGTACTTC. As protein: CASSLVDWTYNEQYF. J is TRBJ2-1 and V is TRBV11-1; possibly TRBD2 for D (5 bases). The assigned J gene may be wrong: the sequence end matches TRBJ2-7 better. Looked up from germline, CDR1 is SGHAT and CDR2 is FQDESV (reference sequence). The CDR3 totals 15 residues.

The chain recombines TRBV7-2 with TRBJ1-2; 7 bases agree with TRBD1. The V and J ends lost 4 bases and 7 bases, in that order; junction bases with no gene match: 6. Germline V gene sequence: CDR1 SGHTA, CDR2 FQGNSA. The CDR3 runs 13 residues. As DNA, the CDR3 is TGTGCCAGCAGCTCGACAGGGAAGTTTGGCTACACCTTC. Translating gives CASSSTGKFGYTF.

The V call is TRBV20-1, the J call TRBJ1-6; D ambiguous. There are 12 residues in the CDR3. Per germline, CDR1 DFQATT and CDR2 SNEGSKA (reference sequence). Trimming cost V 4 bases and J 17 bases, with 18 bases left between them. CDR3 amino acids: CSATYGLQSIHF. CDR3 nucleotide sequence: TGCAGTGCTACTTACGGCTTACAGTCTATCCACTTT.

This clonotype has a count of ten or more. The V gene is TRBV10-3, the J gene TRBJ2-6, with D tentatively TRBD1 (6 bases). This CDR3 has 13 residues. V shed 3 bases and J shed 7 bases, with 7 bases lying between them. Germline lookup yields CDR1 ENHRY and CDR2 SYGVKD. CDR3 in amino acids: CAISDGTANVLTF. Here the CDR3 DNA reads TGTGCCATCAGTGATGGGACAGCCAACGTCCTGACTTTC.

This rearrangement joins TRBV27 to TRBJ2-5, with D tentatively TRBD1 or TRBD2 (5 bases each). The J call may be wrong; the DNA end is better matched by TRBJ2-7. Germline V gene sequence: CDR1 MNHEY, CDR2 SMNVEV (reference sequence). The CDR3 runs to 15 residues. CDR3 DNA sequence: TGTGCCAGCAGTTTTGGGGGACGACCCTTCTACGAGCAGTACTTC. It encodes CASSFGGRPFYEQYF.

The V and J genes are TRBV6-6 and TRBJ2-1, with 8 bases lining up with TRBD1. After removal of 7 bases from V and 4 bases from J, the junction contained 6 bases not matched to a gene. Germline V CDR1 and CDR2: MNHNY, SVGAGI (reference sequence). This CDR3 has 14 amino acids. CDR3 in DNA: TGTGCCAGCACGGACAGGGCAATTTACAATGAGCAGTTCTTC. Its translation: CASTDRAIYNEQFF.

The genes are TRBV5-1 and TRBJ1-1; TRBD1 might be the D (5 bases). V shed 5 bases and J shed 5 bases, with 19 bases lying between them. CDR3 length: 15 residues. Per germline, CDR1 SGHRS and CDR2 YFSETQ. Here the CDR3 reads CASSPGQGVVTEAFF. As DNA, the CDR3 is TGCGCCAGCAGTCCGGGGCAGGGTGTCGTAACTGAAGCTTTCTTT. Full variable domain (missing parts from reference TRBV5-1 and TRBJ1-1): KAGVTQTPRYLIKTRGQQVTLSCSPISGHRSVSWYQQTPGQGLQFLFEYFSETQRNKGNFPGRFSGRQFSNSRSEMNVSTLELGDSALYLCASSPGQGVVTEAFFGQGTRLTVV.

This chain connects TRBV5-1 to TRBJ2-3; 14 nucleotides align to TRBD2. The V and J ends lost 2 bases and 6 bases, in that order; junction bases with no gene match: 11. Germline V lookup: CDR1 SGHRS, CDR2 YFSETQ. CDR3 length: 18 amino acids. The CDR3 reads CASSLLPGLAGADDTQYF. The CDR3 DNA reads as TGCGCCAGCAGCTTACTACCGGGACTAGCGGGAGCCGACGATACGCAGTATTTT.

This chain links TRBV9 with TRBJ1-3, with TRBD1 matching over 8 bases. The CDR3 has 16 residues. V shed 4 bases and J 0 bases; nucleotides not matched to a gene: 6. Germline V gene sequence: CDR1 SGDLS, CDR2 YYNGEE. CDR3 in DNA: TGTGCCAGCAGCCCTGGACAGGGACTCTCTGGAAACACCATATATTTT. Amino acid sequence: CASSPGQGLSGNTIYF.

The chain combines TRBV2 with TRBJ1-5; maybe TRBD1 (5 bases). V was shortened by 6 bases and J by 4 bases, with 10 bases between the two germline ends. In germline, CDR1 is SNHLY, CDR2 FYNNEI. The CDR3 extends over 13 amino acids. The CDR3 DNA reads TGTGCCAGCAGCGGGGACTGGAATCAGCCCCAGCATTTT. This encodes CASSGDWNQPQHF.